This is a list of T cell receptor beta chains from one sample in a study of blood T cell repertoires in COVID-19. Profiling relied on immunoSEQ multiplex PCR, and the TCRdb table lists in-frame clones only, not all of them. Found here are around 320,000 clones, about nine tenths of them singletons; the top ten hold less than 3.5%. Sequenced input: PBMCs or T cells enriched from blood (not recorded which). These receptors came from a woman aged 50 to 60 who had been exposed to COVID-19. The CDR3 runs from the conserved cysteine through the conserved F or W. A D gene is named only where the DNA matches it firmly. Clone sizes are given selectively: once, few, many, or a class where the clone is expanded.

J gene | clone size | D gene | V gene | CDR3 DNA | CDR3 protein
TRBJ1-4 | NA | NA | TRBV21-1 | TGTGCCAGCAGAAAAAGATACGTAGTTCGTGAAAAACTGTTTTTT | CASRKRYVVREKLFF
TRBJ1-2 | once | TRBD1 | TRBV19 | TGTGCCAGTAGTAACGCCGGGACAGGGGTCTATGGCTACACCTTC | CASSNAGTGVYGYTF
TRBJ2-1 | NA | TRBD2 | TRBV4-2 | TGTGCCAGCAGCTTGCGGGACTACGCCTACAATGAGCAGTTCTTC | CASSLRDYAYNEQFF
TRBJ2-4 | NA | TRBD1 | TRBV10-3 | TGTGCCATCAGTGAGGCGACAGGGGGGAAAAACATTCAGTACTTC | CAISEATGGKNIQYF
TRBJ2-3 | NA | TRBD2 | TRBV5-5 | TGTGCCAGCAGCCCGCTAGGTGGGGGGGGCACAGATACGCAGTATTTT | CASSPLGGGGTDTQYF
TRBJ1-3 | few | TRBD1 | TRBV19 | TGTGCCAGTAGTACCCCTGGACAGGGGGCATCAGGAAACACCATATATTTT | CASSTPGQGASGNTIYF
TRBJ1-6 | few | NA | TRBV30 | TGTGCCGGAACTCGGGACGGGGGAAACACCCTCCACTTT | CAGTRDGGNTLHF
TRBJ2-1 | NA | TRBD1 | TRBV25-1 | TGTGCCAGCAGTGAATCGGGGACAGGTCGGGATGAGCAGTTCTTC | CASSESGTGRDEQFF
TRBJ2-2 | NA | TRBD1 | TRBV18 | TGTGCCAGCTCACCCCAAACGACAGGGGCGAACACCGGGGAGCTGTTTTTT | CASSPQTTGANTGELFF
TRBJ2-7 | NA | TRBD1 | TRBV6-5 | TGTGCCAGCAGGCGCGGGACAGGCCCAACCTACGAGCAGTACTTC | CASRRGTGPTYEQYF
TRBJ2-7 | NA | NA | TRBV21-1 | TGTGCCAGCAGCAAAGGGTTCTCCGGGACAGCGAAACAGTACAAAACCTACGAGCAGTACTTC | CASSKGFSGTAKQYKTYEQYF
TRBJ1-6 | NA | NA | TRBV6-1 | TGTGCCAGCAGTGCGAGGGTGTACAGCCTTAATTCACCCCTCCACTTT | CASSARVYSLNSPLHF
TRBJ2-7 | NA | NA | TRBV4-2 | TGTGCCAGCAGCCAAGCCGGCGAGCAGTACTTC | CASSQAGEQYF
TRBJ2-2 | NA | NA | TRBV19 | TGTGCCAGTAGTTGGGACAAATCCACCGGGGAGCTGTTTTTT | CASSWDKSTGELFF
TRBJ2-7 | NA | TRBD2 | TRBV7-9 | TGTGCCAGCAGCGATAGCGGGAGCTCCTACGAGCAGTACTTC | CASSDSGSSYEQYF
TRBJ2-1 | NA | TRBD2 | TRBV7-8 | TGTGCCAGCAGCTATACTAGCGGGGGCCTAAGCTCCTACAATGAGCAGTTCTTC | CASSYTSGGLSSYNEQFF
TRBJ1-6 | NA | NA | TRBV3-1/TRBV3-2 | TGTGCCAGCAGCCAAAGTGTCGGGAGACAGAAAACCTATAATTCACCCCTCCACTTT | CASSQSVGRQKTYNSPLHF
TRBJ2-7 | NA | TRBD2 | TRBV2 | TGTGCCAGCAGTGAAGAAAGCGGGGGGTTCTACGAGCAGTACTTC | CASSEESGGFYEQYF
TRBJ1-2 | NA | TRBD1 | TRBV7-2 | TGTGCCAGCAGCTACCGGGACAGCAATAACTATGGCTACACCTTC | CASSYRDSNNYGYTF
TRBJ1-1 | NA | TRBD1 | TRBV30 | TGTGCCTGGAGTGTACAGGGGGCCGCTGAAGCTTTCTTT | CAWSVQGAAEAFF
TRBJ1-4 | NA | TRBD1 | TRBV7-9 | TGTGCCAGCAGCAACACAGAACTCCGGGACAGGGGGTCGGCAACTAATGAAAAACTGTTTTTT | CASSNTELRDRGSATNEKLFF
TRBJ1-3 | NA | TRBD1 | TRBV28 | TGTGCCAGCAGGTCGGGACAGGTGGGCGGAAACACCATATATTTT | CASRSGQVGGNTIYF
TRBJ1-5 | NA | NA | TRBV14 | TGTGCCAGCAGCCCAAATAGCAATCAGCCCCAGCATTTT | CASSPNSNQPQHF
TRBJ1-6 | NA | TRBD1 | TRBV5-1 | TGCGCCAGTTCATTGACAGGGGATTCGGATTCACCCCTCCACTTT | CASSLTGDSDSPLHF
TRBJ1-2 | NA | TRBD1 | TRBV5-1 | TGCGCCAGCAGCTCAGAGGGACAGGTCTATGGCTACACCTTC | CASSSEGQVYGYTF
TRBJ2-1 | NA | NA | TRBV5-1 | TGCGCCAGCAGCCCTAGTGGGAGCGGAAACTACAATGAGCAGTTCTTC | CASSPSGSGNYNEQFF
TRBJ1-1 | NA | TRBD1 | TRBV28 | TGTGCCAGCAGCGCCCTGGCCGGAAAGGGACAGGACCGTTTGGCTTTCTTT | CASSALAGKGQDRLAFF
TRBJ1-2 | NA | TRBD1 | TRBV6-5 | TGTGCCAGCAGCCCCATTGACAGGGGTAACTATGGCTACACCTTC | CASSPIDRGNYGYTF
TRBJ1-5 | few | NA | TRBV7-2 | TGTGCCAGCAGCTTATCTTCAGGGATGGCACAGCCCCAGCATTTT | CASSLSSGMAQPQHF
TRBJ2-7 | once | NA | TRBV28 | TGTGCCAGCAGCCAAGGACTCGGCCAGCAGTACTTC | CASSQGLGQQYF
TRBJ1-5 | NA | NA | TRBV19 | TGTGCCAGTAGTATAGAGGGGCAGACATATAGCAATCAGCCCCAGCATTTT | CASSIEGQTYSNQPQHF
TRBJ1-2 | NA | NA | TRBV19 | TGTGCCAGCAACCCCGGGAGTTACACCTTTACGAACTACACCTTC | CASNPGSYTFTNYTF
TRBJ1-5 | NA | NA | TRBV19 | TGTGCCAGTAGTATAGTCGCAGGTACCAATCAGCCCCAGCATTTT | CASSIVAGTNQPQHF
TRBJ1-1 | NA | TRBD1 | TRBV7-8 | TGTGCCAGCAGCTACTACAAGGGACAGGGGGCGAACACTGAAGCTTTCTTT | CASSYYKGQGANTEAFF
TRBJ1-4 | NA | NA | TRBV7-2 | TGTGCCAGCAGCTTAGCGATGGGGGCATTTGAAAAACTGTTTTTT | CASSLAMGAFEKLFF
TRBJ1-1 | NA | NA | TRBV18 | TGTGCCAGCTCACCCACCGGGAACACTGAAGCTTTCTTT | CASSPTGNTEAFF
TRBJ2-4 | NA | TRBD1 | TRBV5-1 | TGCGCCAGCAGCTCATGGACAGGACGCGCGGACATTCAGTACTTC | CASSSWTGRADIQYF
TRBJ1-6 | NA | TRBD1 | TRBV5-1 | TGCGCCAGCAGCTTTGGGGACAGAAATAATTCACCCCTCCACTTT | CASSFGDRNNSPLHF
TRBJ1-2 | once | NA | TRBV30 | TGTGCCTGGGGGGGAGGGAGATATGGCTACACCTTC | CAWGGGRYGYTF
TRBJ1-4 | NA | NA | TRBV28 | TGTGCCAGCAGTTCAACTTTAGAAAAACTGTTTTTT | CASSSTLEKLFF
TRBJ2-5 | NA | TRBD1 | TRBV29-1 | TGCGGAGCAGGGGGCGCGGGTCCCCAAGAGACCCAGTACTTC | CGAGGAGPQETQYF
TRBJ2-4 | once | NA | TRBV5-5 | TGTGCCAGCAGCGCGGGGACAGAAGCCAAAAACATTCAGTACTTC | CASSAGTEAKNIQYF
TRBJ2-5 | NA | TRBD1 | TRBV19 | TGTGCCAGCAGGGGGTTATCGGGGACCCAGTACTTC | CASRGLSGTQYF
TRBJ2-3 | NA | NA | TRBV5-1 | TGCGCCAGCAGCTCCGAGGGGGGCACAGATACGCAGTATTTT | CASSSEGGTDTQYF
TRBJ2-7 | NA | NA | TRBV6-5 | TGTGCCACCGACTCGGGAGAAATTGACGAGCAGTACTTC | CATDSGEIDEQYF
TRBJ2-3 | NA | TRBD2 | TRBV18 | TGTGCCAGCTCACCACTAGCGGGGGGAGGAGATACGCAGTATTTT | CASSPLAGGGDTQYF
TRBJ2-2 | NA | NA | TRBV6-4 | TGTGCCAGCAGTGAAATGTCCGGGGGCGGGGAGCTGTTTTTT | CASSEMSGGGELFF
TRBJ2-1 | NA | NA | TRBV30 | TGTGCCTGGAGTCCCCCCGGCCCTGGTGGGCTCTTCTTC | CAWSPPGPGGLFF
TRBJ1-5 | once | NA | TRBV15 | TGTGCCACCAGCAGGACAACAGGTAATAGCAATCAGCCCCAGCATTTT | CATSRTTGNSNQPQHF